This T cell receptor (beta chain) was profiled in a study of Graves' ophthalmopathy and Graves' hyperthyroidism. Study in general: Stable hyperthyroidism meant no progression to ophthalmopathy within 18 months of follow-up.

Hyperthyroidism was new, under 2 months, in patients aged 18 to 65. Exclusion applied to patients with other autoimmune diseases, uncontrolled infections, pregnancy or lactation. Study results and caveats: For predicting ophthalmopathy progression, the model had around 64% sensitivity and nearly 75% specificity.

RNA served as the template for amplifying TCR beta CDR3 regions. Investigators did first-round RT-PCR with HTBI primers, then second-round multiplex PCR. TCRdb itself ran the multiplex PCR reads through MiXCR, one entry per CDR3 protein. The data contain about 1.2 million distinct CDR3 sequences, about two fifths of them singletons. Notes on this clonotype: The antigen is unknown.

The CDR3 consists of 16 residues. V was shortened by 3 bases and J by 3 bases, with 17 bases between the two germline ends. This TCR was sampled from an adult man with Graves' hyperthyroidism. This sequence joins TRBV12-3 or TRBV12-4 and TRBJ1-2; no firm D call. The source material was peripheral blood or thyroid tissue (not recorded which). This chain's CDR3 is CASSFNFQDIDYGYTF. DNA for the CDR3: TGTGCCAGCAGTTTTAATTTTCAGGATATCGACTATGGCTACACCTTC.